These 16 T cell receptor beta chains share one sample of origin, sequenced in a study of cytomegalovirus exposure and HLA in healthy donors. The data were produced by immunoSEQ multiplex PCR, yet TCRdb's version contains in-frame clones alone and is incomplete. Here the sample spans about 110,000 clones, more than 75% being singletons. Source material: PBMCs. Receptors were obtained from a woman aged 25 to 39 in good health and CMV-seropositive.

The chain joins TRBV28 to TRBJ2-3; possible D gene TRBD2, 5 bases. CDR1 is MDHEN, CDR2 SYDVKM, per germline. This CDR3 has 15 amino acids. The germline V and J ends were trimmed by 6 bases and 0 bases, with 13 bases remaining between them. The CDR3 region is CASSAGLTSTDTQYF. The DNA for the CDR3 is TGTGCCAGCAGCGCCGGACTCACGAGCACAGATACGCAGTATTTT.

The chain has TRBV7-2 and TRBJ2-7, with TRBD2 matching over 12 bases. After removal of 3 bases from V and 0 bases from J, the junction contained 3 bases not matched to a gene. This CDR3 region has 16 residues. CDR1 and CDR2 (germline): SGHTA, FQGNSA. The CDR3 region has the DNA TGTGCCAGCAGCTTTGGGACTAGCGGGTTCTCCTACGAGCAGTACTTC. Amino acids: CASSFGTSGFSYEQYF.

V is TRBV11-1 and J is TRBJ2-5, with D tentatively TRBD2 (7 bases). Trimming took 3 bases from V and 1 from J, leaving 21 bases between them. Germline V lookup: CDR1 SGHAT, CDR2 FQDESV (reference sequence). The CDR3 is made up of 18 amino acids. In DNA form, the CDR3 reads TGTGCCAGCAGCTTCGGCGGGGGCTCGGACTATCGCCAAGAGACCCAGTACTTC. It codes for CASSFGGGSDYRQETQYF.

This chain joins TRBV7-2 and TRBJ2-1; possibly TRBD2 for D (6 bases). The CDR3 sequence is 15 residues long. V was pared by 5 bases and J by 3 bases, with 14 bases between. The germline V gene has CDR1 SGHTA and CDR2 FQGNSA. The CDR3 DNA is TGTGCCAGCAGCCAGACCGCGGGGATCTACAATGAGCAGTTCTTC. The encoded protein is CASSQTAGIYNEQFF.

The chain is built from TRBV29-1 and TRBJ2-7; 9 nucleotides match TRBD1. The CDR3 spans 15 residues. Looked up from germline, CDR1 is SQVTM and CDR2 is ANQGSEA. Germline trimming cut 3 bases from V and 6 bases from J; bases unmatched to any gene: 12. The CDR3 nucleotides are TGCAGCGTTGAGGTCGGCCGGACAGGGGCTTCCGAGCAGTACTTC. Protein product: CSVEVGRTGASEQYF.

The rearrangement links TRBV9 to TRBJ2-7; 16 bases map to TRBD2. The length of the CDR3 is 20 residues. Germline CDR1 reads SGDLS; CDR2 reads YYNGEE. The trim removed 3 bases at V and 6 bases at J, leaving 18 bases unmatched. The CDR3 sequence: CASSAGLGTSGRAAACEQYF. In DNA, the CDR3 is TGTGCCAGCAGCGCTGGGCTGGGGACTAGCGGGAGGGCCGCGGCTTGCGAGCAGTACTTC.

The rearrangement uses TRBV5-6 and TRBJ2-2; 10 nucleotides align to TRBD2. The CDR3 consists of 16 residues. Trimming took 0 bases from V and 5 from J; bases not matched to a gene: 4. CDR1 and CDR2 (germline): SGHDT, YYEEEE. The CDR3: CASSLGTSGPTGELFF. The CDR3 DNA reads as TGTGCCAGCAGCTTGGGGACTAGCGGACCGACCGGGGAGCTGTTTTTT.

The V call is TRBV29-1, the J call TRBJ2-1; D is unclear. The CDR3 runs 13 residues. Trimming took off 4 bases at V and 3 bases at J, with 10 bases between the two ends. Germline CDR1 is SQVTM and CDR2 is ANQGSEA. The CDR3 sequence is CSVAATDYNEQFF. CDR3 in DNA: TGCAGCGTTGCTGCCACAGACTACAATGAGCAGTTCTTC.

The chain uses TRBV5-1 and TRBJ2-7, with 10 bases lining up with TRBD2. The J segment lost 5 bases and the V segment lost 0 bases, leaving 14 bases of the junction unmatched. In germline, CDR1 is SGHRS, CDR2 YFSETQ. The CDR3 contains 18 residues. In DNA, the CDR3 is TGCGCCAGCAGCTTGGTGCCCAGCGGGAGGGCCATTACACACGAGCAGTACTTC. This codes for CASSLVPSGRAITHEQYF.

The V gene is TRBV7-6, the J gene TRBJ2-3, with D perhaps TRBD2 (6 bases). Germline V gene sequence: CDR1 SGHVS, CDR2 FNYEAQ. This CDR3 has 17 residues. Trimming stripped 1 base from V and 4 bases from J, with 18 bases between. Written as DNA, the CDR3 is TGTGCCAGCAGCTTAGAGCGCAGGGAGGTGGGTGCAGATACGCAGTATTTT. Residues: CASSLERREVGADTQYF.

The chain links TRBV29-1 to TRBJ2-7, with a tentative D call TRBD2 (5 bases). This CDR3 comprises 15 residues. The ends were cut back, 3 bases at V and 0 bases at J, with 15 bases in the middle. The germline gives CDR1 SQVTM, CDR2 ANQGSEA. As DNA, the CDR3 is TGCAGCGTTGATGTGCGAGGGAGCAACTCCTACGAGCAGTACTTC. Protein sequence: CSVDVRGSNSYEQYF.

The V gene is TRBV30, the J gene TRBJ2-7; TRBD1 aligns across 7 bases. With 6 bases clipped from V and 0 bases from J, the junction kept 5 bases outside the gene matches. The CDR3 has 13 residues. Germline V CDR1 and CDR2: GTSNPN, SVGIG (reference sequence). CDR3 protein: CACERQGSYEQYF. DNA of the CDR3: TGTGCCTGCGAGAGACAGGGCTCCTACGAGCAGTACTTC.

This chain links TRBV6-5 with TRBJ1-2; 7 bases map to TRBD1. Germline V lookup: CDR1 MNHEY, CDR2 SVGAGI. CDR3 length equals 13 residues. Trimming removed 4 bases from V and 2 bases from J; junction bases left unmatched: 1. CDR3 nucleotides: TGTGCCAGCAGTTGGGGACAGAACTATGGCTACACCTTC. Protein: CASSWGQNYGYTF.

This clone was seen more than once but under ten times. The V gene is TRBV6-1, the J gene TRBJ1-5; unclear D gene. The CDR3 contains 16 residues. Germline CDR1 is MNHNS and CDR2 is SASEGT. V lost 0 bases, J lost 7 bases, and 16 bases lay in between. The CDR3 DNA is TGTGCCAGCAGTGAAGCGCCCGAGGCGCGAGGGCAGCCCCAGCATTTT. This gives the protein CASSEAPEARGQPQHF.

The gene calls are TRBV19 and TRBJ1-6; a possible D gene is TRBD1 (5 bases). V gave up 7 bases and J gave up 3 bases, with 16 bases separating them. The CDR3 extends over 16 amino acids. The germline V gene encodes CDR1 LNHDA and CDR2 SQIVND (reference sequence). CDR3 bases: TGTGCCAGTACCCCGGGCCGGGGGTTCTATAATTCACCCCTCCACTTT. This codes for CASTPGRGFYNSPLHF.

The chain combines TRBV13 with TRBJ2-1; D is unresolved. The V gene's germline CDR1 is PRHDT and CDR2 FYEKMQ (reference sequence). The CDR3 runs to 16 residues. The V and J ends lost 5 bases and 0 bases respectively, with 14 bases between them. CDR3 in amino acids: CASSPPPGGSYNEQFF. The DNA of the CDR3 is TGTGCCAGCAGCCCCCCCCCGGGTGGCTCCTACAATGAGCAGTTCTTC.